The sequence of this T cell receptor beta chain was determined in a study of beta chain features in type 1 diabetes. Trimming took 6 bases from V and 5 from J; bases not matched to a gene: 7. Germline V lookup: CDR1 SQVTM, CDR2 ANQGSEA. The CDR3 spans 13 residues. This clone was counted only a few times. Its antigen is not known. The sample contains more than one DNA sequence encoding this CDR3. Every bit of the isolated RNA underwent reverse transcription, so sequencing read expressed TCRB transcripts. Naive, central memory and regulatory T cell samples came to a mean of approximately 3.57 million reads. Profiled with immunoSEQ multiplex PCR; TCRdb holds only in-frame clones, not every one. The sample has roughly 700,000 clones, about an eighth seen once; the top ten hold approximately 0.022%. Isolation of CD4+ naive, central memory, regulatory and stem cell-like memory cells was achieved by sorting via CD45RO/CCR7/CD25/CD127/CD95/CD27.

Overall study findings and caveats: Patients with Type 1 diabetes showed moderately but significantly shorter TCRB CDR3s in all four CD4+ subsets. More deletions and fewer insertions at VDJ junctions were seen in type 1 diabetes patients.

Sequencing used naive CD4+ T cells from blood. This clonotype was sampled from a man in his late teens or twenties with type 1 diabetes. The chain uses TRBV29-1 and TRBJ1-1; TRBD1 matches 9 bases. The CDR3 DNA follows: TGCAGCGTGGGGACAGGGTTAGTGACTGAAGCTTTCTTT. This encodes CSVGTGLVTEAFF. Based on the CDR3 plus reference TRBV29-1 and TRBJ1-1, the full variable domain is SAVISQKPSRDICQRGTSLTIQCQVDSQVTMMFWYRQQPGQSLTLIATANQGSEATYESGFVIDKFPISRPNLTFSTLTVSNMSPEDSSIYLCSVGTGLVTEAFFGQGTRLTVV.